The rows below give T cell receptor beta chains drawn from one sample of a study of T cell responses to AZD1222 COVID-19 vaccine. TCRdb keeps only in-frame clones here, not all; method: immunoSEQ multiplex PCR. The sample has roughly 120,000 clones; roughly 87% are singletons. The input for sequencing was peripheral blood, taken on day 0 of AZD1222 vaccination. These receptors were collected from an adult in good health. Each CDR3 is given with its conserved first and last residue. A D gene is named only where the DNA matches it firmly. Only part of the rows carry a size: once, few, many, or a class if the clone is expanded.

CDR3 DNA	CDR3 protein	D gene	clone size	V gene	J gene
TGTGCCAGCAGTGACTCAGGTAGCGGGAGCGTAGATACGCAGTATTTT	CASSDSGSGSVDTQYF	TRBD2	NA	TRBV6-4	TRBJ2-3
TGTGCCAGCAGCTTCCAGGGATCCTCCTACGAGCAGTACTTC	CASSFQGSSYEQYF	NA	NA	TRBV7-2	TRBJ2-7
TGTGCCAGCAGTCCGGCGGGGTCCGTCACTGAAGCTTTCTTT	CASSPAGSVTEAFF	NA	NA	TRBV2	TRBJ1-1
TGTGCCAGCAGCCCCCCACTAGACGGGGAGCTGTTTTTT	CASSPPLDGELFF	NA	NA	TRBV3-1/TRBV3-2	TRBJ2-2
TGTGCCAGCTCACCACAAGGGGTCGAGCAGTACTTC	CASSPQGVEQYF	NA	NA	TRBV18	TRBJ2-7
TGCGCCAGCAGCGGACTAGCGGGAGGACACAATGAGCAGTTCTTC	CASSGLAGGHNEQFF	TRBD2	many	TRBV5-1	TRBJ2-1
TGTGCCAGCTCGGTTTACGGTGAAAAACTGTTTTTT	CASSVYGEKLFF	NA	NA	TRBV12-3/TRBV12-4	TRBJ1-4
TGTGCCAGCAGCTTAGGGGGGCTAGAAAAACTGTTTTTT	CASSLGGLEKLFF	NA	NA	TRBV7-6	TRBJ1-4
TGTGCCAGCAGCCAAGAGGGGAGCTATGGCTACACCTTC	CASSQEGSYGYTF	NA	NA	TRBV3-1/TRBV3-2	TRBJ1-2
TGTGCCAGCAGTTCCCTACGGGGGGCGAACACTGAAGCTTTCTTT	CASSSLRGANTEAFF	NA	NA	TRBV28	TRBJ1-1
TGTGCCACCAGCCGTTTCAGGGGGCGAACTGAAGCTTTCTTT	CATSRFRGRTEAFF	TRBD1	NA	TRBV15	TRBJ1-1
TGTGCCAGCAGCTCGGGTCCAGATAATTCACCCCTCCACTTT	CASSSGPDNSPLHF	NA	NA	TRBV7-9	TRBJ1-6
TGTGCCAGCAGCGTGAGCACAGATACGCAGTATTTT	CASSVSTDTQYF	NA	NA	TRBV9	TRBJ2-3
TGTGCCAGCAGCGTAGCTACCCGGGGAGGGGAGACCCAGTACTTC	CASSVATRGGETQYF	TRBD2	NA	TRBV9	TRBJ2-5
TGTGCCAGCAGCCAAGATTTCAGAACGGACGATGAAGCTTTCTTT	CASSQDFRTDDEAFF	NA	NA	TRBV3-1/TRBV3-2	TRBJ1-1
TGTGCCTGGAGTGTACCTCCCGGGGCCTATGGCTACACCTTC	CAWSVPPGAYGYTF	NA	NA	TRBV30	TRBJ1-2
TGTGCCAGCAGTGAGGTCGGCGGCTACGAGCAGTACTTC	CASSEVGGYEQYF	NA	NA	TRBV2	TRBJ2-7
TGTGCCAGCAGCCCCTACAGGGGATCTGGCTACGAGCAGTACTTC	CASSPYRGSGYEQYF	TRBD1	NA	TRBV11-2	TRBJ2-7
TGTGCCAGCAGCTTGGCGCTGGGACACCTAAATTCACCCCTCCACTTT	CASSLALGHLNSPLHF	NA	NA	TRBV7-8	TRBJ1-6
TGTGCCAGCAGCTCCGGACCCGGATCTTCTGCTGGTGGCTACACCTTC	CASSSGPGSSAGGYTF	NA	NA	TRBV7-2	TRBJ1-2